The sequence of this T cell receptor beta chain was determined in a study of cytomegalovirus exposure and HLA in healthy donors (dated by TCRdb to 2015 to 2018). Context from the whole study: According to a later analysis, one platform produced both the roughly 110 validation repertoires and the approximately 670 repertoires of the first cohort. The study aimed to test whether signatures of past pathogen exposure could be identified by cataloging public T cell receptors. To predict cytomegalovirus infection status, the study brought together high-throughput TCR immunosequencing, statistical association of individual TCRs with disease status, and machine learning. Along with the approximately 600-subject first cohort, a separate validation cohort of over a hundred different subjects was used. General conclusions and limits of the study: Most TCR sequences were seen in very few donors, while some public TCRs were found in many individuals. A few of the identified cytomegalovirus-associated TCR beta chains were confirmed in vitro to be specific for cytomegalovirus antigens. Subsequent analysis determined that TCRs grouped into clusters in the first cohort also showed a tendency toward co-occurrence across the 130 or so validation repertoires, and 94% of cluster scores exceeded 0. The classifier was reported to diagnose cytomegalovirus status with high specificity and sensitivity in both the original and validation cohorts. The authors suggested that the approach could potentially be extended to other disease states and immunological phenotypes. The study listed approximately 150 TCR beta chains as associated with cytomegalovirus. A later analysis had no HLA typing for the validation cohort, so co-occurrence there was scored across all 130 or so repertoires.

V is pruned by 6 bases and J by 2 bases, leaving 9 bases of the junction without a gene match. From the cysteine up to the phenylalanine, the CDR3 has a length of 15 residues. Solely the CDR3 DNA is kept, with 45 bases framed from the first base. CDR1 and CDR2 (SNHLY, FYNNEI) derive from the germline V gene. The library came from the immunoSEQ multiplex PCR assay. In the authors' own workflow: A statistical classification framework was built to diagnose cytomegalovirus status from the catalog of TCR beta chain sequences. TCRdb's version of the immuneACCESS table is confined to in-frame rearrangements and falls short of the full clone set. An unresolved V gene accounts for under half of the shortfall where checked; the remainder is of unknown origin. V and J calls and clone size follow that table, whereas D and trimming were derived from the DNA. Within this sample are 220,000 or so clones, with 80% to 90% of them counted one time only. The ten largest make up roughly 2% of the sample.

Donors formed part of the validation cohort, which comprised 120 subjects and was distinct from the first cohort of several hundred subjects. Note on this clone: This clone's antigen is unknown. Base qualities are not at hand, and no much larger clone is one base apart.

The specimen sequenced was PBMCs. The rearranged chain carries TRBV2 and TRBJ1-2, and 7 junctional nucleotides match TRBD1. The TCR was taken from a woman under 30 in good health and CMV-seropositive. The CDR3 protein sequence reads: CASSPINRGNYGYTF. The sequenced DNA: TGTGCCAGCAGCCCGATAAACAGGGGAAACTATGGCTACACCTTC.